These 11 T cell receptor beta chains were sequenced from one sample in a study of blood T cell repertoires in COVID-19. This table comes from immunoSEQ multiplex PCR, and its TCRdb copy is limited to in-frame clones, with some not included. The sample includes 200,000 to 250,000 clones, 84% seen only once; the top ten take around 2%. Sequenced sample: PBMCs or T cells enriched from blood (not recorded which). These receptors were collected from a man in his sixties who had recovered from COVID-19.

The CDR3 sequence: CASSGSRDRGRFTEAFF. The CDR3 DNA follows: TGTGCCAGCAGTGGGTCCCGGGACAGGGGGCGTTTCACTGAAGCTTTCTTT. This chain joins TRBV6-1 and TRBJ1-1, with 12 bases identical to TRBD1. Per the germline V gene, CDR1 is MNHNS and CDR2 is SASEGT. The CDR3 spans 17 residues. The V segment lost 4 bases and the J segment 4 bases; nucleotides outside the gene matches: 10.

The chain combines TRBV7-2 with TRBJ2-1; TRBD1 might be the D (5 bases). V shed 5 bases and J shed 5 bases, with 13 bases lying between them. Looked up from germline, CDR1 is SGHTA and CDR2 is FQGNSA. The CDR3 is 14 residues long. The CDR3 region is CASSPRPDNNEQFF. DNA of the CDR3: TGTGCCAGCAGCCCCAGACCGGACAACAATGAGCAGTTCTTC.

This CDR3 reads CASSHGGINEQYF. CDR3 bases: TGTGCCAGCAGCCACGGGGGTATCAACGAGCAGTACTTC. The J gene is TRBJ2-7, the V gene TRBV3-1 (or the pseudogene TRBV3-2); a possible D gene is TRBD2 (6 bases). The CDR3 is 13 amino acids. V gave up 3 bases and J gave up 5 bases, with 11 bases separating them. Per germline, CDR1 LGHDT and CDR2 YNNKEL (reference sequence).

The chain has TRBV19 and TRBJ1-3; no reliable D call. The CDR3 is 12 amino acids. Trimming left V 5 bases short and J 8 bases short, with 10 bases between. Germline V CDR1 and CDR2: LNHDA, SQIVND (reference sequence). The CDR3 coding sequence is TGTGCCAGTAGTCTTCAGGAACACACCATATATTTT. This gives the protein CASSLQEHTIYF.

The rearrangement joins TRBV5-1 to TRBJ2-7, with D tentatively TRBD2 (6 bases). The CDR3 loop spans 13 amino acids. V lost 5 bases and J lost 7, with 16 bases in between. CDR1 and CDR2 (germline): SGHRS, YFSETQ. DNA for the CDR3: TGCGCCAGCAGTGATGGGACTCACTATGAGCAGTACTTC. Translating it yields CASSDGTHYEQYF. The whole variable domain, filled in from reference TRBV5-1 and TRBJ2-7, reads KAGVTQTPRYLIKTRGQQVTLSCSPISGHRSVSWYQQTPGQGLQFLFEYFSETQRNKGNFPGRFSGRQFSNSRSEMNVSTLELGDSALYLCASSDGTHYEQYFGPGTRLTVT.

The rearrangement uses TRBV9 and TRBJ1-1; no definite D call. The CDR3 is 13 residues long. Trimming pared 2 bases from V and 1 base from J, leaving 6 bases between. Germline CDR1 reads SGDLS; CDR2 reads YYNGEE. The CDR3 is CASSVGKNTEAFF. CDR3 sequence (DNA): TGTGCCAGCAGCGTCGGGAAGAACACTGAAGCTTTCTTT.

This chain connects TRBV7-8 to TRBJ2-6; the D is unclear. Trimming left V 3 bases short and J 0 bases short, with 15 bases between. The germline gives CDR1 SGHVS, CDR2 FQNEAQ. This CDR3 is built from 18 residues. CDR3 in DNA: TGTGCCAGCAGCTTTAGGAGCCTCAGTGGCTCTGGGGCCAACGTCCTGACTTTC. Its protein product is CASSFRSLSGSGANVLTF.

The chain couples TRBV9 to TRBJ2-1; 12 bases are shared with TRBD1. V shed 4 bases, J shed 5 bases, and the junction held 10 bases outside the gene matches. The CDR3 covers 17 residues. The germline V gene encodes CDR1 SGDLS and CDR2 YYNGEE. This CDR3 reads CASSTPRDRGHNNEQFF. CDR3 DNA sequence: TGTGCCAGCAGCACCCCCAGGGACAGGGGGCATAACAATGAGCAGTTCTTC.

CDR3 sequence: CASSDGQGVIGYTF. CDR3 DNA sequence: TGTGCCAGCAGTGACGGACAGGGGGTAATCGGCTACACCTTC. The V call is TRBV2, the J call TRBJ1-2; TRBD1 matches 10 bases. Germline-derived CDR1 and CDR2 are SNHLY and FYNNEI. CDR3 length: 14 residues. Losses at the gene ends were 3 bases for V and 8 bases for J; bases not matched to a gene: 6. The whole variable domain, remainder taken from reference TRBV2 and TRBJ1-2, is EPEVTQTPSHQVTQMGQEVILRCVPISNHLYFYWYRQILGQKVEFLVSFYNNEISEKSEIFDDQFSVERPDGSNFTLKIRSTKLEDSAMYFCASSDGQGVIGYTFGSGTRLTVV.

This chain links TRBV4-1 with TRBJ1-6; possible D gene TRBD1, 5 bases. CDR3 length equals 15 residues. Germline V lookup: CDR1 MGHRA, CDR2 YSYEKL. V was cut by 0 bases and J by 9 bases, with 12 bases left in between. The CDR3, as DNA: TGCGCCAGCAGCCAAGACGGGGGGGTAGGTTCACCCCTCCACTTT. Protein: CASSQDGGVGSPLHF.

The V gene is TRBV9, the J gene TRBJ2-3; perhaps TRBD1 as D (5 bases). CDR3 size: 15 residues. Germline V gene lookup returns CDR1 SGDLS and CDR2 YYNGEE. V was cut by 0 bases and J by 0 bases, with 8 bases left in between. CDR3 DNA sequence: TGTGCCAGCAGCGTAGGGGCAGGGAGCACAGATACGCAGTATTTT. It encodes CASSVGAGSTDTQYF.